This note documents a single T cell receptor beta chain sequence. Its antigen is not identified. One end of the junction varies from germline; a read error may be responsible. These data originate in a study of blood T cells in healthy people across ages. Per the germline V gene, CDR1 is SGHDN and CDR2 is FVKESK. The CDR3 runs 16 residues. Study-wide findings and caveats: It was held that the diversity estimates obtained from one million T cells were underestimates. Aged donors had fewer naive CD4+ cells and lower diversity than long-lived donors.

Sample-barcoded 5' priming and a J-beta primer mix drove a second PCR of about 7 to 11 cycles. TCRdb reprocessed the 5' RACE reads via MiXCR and lists one record per CDR3 protein. Found here are hundreds of thousands of distinct CDR3 sequences, 20% to 30% of them singletons; the top ten hold 9% to 9.5%. A further study also used this sample, focusing on T cells of mothers and their children. From that paper: Every mother produced more than 10 million TCR beta CDR3 reads, whereas every child provided 2.5 million to 3 million.

The V and J genes are TRBV14 and TRBJ2-5; 11 bases line up with TRBD2. The last part of the DNA fits TRBJ2-1 better; the J call may be wrong. Specimen: blood. The receptor was isolated from a boy between 5 and 17 years old in good health. The CDR3 DNA follows: TGTGCCGGCAGCCAGGTACTAGCGGGAGAGAGTAATGAGCAGTTCTTC. Its protein is CAGSQVLAGESNEQFF.